This is a list of T cell receptor beta chains from one sample in a study of cytomegalovirus exposure and HLA in healthy donors. TCRdb keeps only in-frame clones here, not all; method: immunoSEQ multiplex PCR. This sample's clone table lists roughly 50,000 clones. The sample consisted of PBMCs. The receptors originated from a woman aged 55-69 years in good health and CMV-seropositive. Both conserved end residues are part of each CDR3. A D gene is named only where the DNA matches it firmly.

D,J,V,DNA,CDR3
TRBD1,TRBJ2-7,TRBV28,TGTGCCAGCAGTCCGTGGACAGGGTCGGAGCAGTACTTC,CASSPWTGSEQYF
TRBD2,TRBJ2-5,TRBV19,TGTGCCAGTAGTTCCGTAACTAGCGGGGTGAAGGTGGGGACCCAGTACTTC,CASSSVTSGVKVGTQYF
-,TRBJ1-1,TRBV18,TGTGCCAGCTCCCCGATTGCGGGGGAGGCCACTGAAGCTTTCTTT,CASSPIAGEATEAFF
-,TRBJ2-7,TRBV10-1,TGCGCCAGCAGTGAGTCGCCTAGCCCCGCGCACGAGCAGTACTTC,CASSESPSPAHEQYF
TRBD2,TRBJ2-5,TRBV7-9,TGTGCCAGCAGCTACGGACTAGCGGGGGAGACCCAGTACTTC,CASSYGLAGETQYF
TRBD1,TRBJ1-5,TRBV6-5,TGTGCCAGCAGATCCAGGGGGTCTCGTCAGCCCCAGCATTTT,CASRSRGSRQPQHF
TRBD2,TRBJ2-5,TRBV5-1,TGCGCCAGCAGCGTGGTGCTAGCGGGGGGGAACCAAGAGACCCAGTACTTC,CASSVVLAGGNQETQYF
TRBD1,TRBJ1-2,TRBV27,TGTGCCAGCAGTTCACCCGGGACAGGGGTCTATGGCTACACCTTC,CASSSPGTGVYGYTF
-,TRBJ2-2,TRBV15,TGTGCCACCAGACCCTCGGAGGGCGGGGAGCTGTTTTTT,CATRPSEGGELFF
-,TRBJ2-2,TRBV5-1,TGCGCCAGCAGCACCGGACAGACGAACACCGGGGAGCTGTTTTTT,CASSTGQTNTGELFF
TRBD1,TRBJ1-1,TRBV28,TGTGCCAGCACCCGACAGGGGGCAAAGAACACTGAAGCTTTCTTT,CASTRQGAKNTEAFF
TRBD1,TRBJ1-5,TRBV28,TGTGCCAGCAGGACCGGGACAGGGCTACAAGGGCCCCAGCATTTT,CASRTGTGLQGPQHF
TRBD1,TRBJ1-2,TRBV7-8,TGTGCCAGCAGCTTAGACCCGGACAGGGTGGGCTATGGCTACACCTTC,CASSLDPDRVGYGYTF
-,TRBJ2-3,TRBV18,TGTGCCAGCTCACCCCCCGGGGACACAGATACGCAGTATTTT,CASSPPGDTDTQYF
-,TRBJ2-7,TRBV15,TGTGCCACCAGCAGACTTGACAGCTACGAGCAGTACTTC,CATSRLDSYEQYF
-,TRBJ1-4,TRBV19,TGTGCCAGTAGTCAATCTGAAAAACTGTTTTTT,CASSQSEKLFF
TRBD2,TRBJ2-1,TRBV7-7,TGTGCTAGCAGCTTGGGATCTAGCGGGGGTTACAATGAGCAGTTCTTC,CASSLGSSGGYNEQFF
TRBD2,TRBJ2-7,TRBV6-5,TGTGCCAGCAGTTTCGGGACTAGCGGGGGAACCTACGAGCAGTACTTC,CASSFGTSGGTYEQYF
-,TRBJ1-1,TRBV10-3,TGTGCCATCAGTGATGGCAGGGTGGTAGGGGAAGCTTTCTTT,CAISDGRVVGEAFF
-,TRBJ2-7,TRBV7-2,TGTGCCAGCAGCTTATCGGGGACTGTGACCTACGAGCAGTACTTC,CASSLSGTVTYEQYF
-,TRBJ2-2,TRBV27,TGTGCCAGCAGTTTTGTGGACAGTGGCACCGGGGAGCTGTTTTTT,CASSFVDSGTGELFF
-,TRBJ2-2,TRBV10-3,TGTGCCATCAGCCCGACGGGGACCGGGGAGCTGTTTTTT,CAISPTGTGELFF
-,TRBJ2-7,TRBV7-6,TGTGCCAGCAGCTTTGCCCAGGGCTGGCAATCCTACGAGCAGTACTTC,CASSFAQGWQSYEQYF
TRBD1,TRBJ2-7,TRBV7-7,TGTGCTAGCAGCCCACGTCGGGACCCCGGGACAGGGGGCCACGAGCAGTACTTC,CASSPRRDPGTGGHEQYF
-,TRBJ2-7,TRBV5-5,TGTGCCAGCAGCTTGGTACAGGCCCCCTACGAGCAGTACTTC,CASSLVQAPYEQYF
-,TRBJ1-2,TRBV18,TGTGCCAGCTCACCAGGGGGCCAGGACTATGGCTACACCTTC,CASSPGGQDYGYTF
-,TRBJ1-1,TRBV5-5,TGTGCCAGCAGCTTACAAATCCGGGGAGCCACTGAAGCTTTCTTT,CASSLQIRGATEAFF
-,TRBJ1-2,TRBV7-8,TGTGCCAGCAGCATCCCACGGGGGGGAGAGGGCTACACCTTC,CASSIPRGGEGYTF
-,TRBJ1-6,TRBV6-5,TGTGCCAGCAGTTACGCCGGGAGGCCCTATAATTCACCCCTCCACTTT,CASSYAGRPYNSPLHF
TRBD1,TRBJ1-1,TRBV29-1,TGCAGCGCGGTACAGGGGGCCTACACTGAAGCTTTCTTT,CSAVQGAYTEAFF
-,TRBJ1-5,TRBV19,TGTGCCAGTACCCTGGGCGGGGGTTGGAGCAATCAGCCCCAGCATTTT,CASTLGGGWSNQPQHF
TRBD2,TRBJ2-7,TRBV19,TGTGCCAGTAGTATAGAGGGCGGGGGCGAGCAGTACTTC,CASSIEGGGEQYF
-,TRBJ1-2,TRBV5-1,TGCGCCAGCACTTATGGGGGGGACAACTATGGCTACACCTTC,CASTYGGDNYGYTF
-,TRBJ1-2,TRBV7-8,TGTGCCAGCAGCCCCCGGGAGTCCAACTATGGCTACACCTTC,CASSPRESNYGYTF
-,TRBJ1-1,TRBV29-1,TGCAGCGTTGATACAGGAGAAGCTTTCTTT,CSVDTGEAFF
-,TRBJ2-5,TRBV7-2,TGTGCCAGCAGGCAGGGGTGGCAGAAAGAGACCCAGTACTTC,CASRQGWQKETQYF
TRBD2,TRBJ2-1,TRBV7-6,TGTGCCAGCAGCTTAACGGGGGGGGGTGACAATGAGCAGTTCTTC,CASSLTGGGDNEQFF
-,TRBJ1-1,TRBV18,TGTGCCAGCTCACCTTTGGGGGCCCGCGTCCCAGCTTTCTTT,CASSPLGARVPAFF
-,TRBJ2-3,TRBV11-2,TGTGCCAGCAGCTCGCCGGGTACAGATACGCAGTATTTT,CASSSPGTDTQYF
-,TRBJ1-5,TRBV18,TGTGCCAGCTCACTGGGCGGGGTTAATCAGCCCCAGCATTTT,CASSLGGVNQPQHF
-,TRBJ2-7,TRBV7-2,TGTGCCAGCAGCTTAGCACAGGTCAATACCTACGAGCAGTACTTC,CASSLAQVNTYEQYF
-,TRBJ2-3,TRBV11-2,TGTGCCAGCAGTCCTCAGGGATTAACGCAGTATTTT,CASSPQGLTQYF
TRBD1,TRBJ1-4,TRBV6-1,TGTGCCAGCAGTGAAAAGGGGACAGACTTCTTT,CASSEKGTDFF
TRBD1,TRBJ1-4,TRBV28,TGTGCCAGCAGTTTAGGTTTACAGGGGCCCGCAACTAATGAAAAACTGTTTTTT,CASSLGLQGPATNEKLFF
TRBD1,TRBJ2-7,TRBV29-1,TGCAGCGTGGGAGGGACAGGGGGCACTACGAACGAGCAGTACTTC,CSVGGTGGTTNEQYF
-,TRBJ2-2,TRBV5-4,TGTGCCAGCAGCAACAGGGTCGGGGACACCGGGGAGCTGTTTTTT,CASSNRVGDTGELFF
TRBD2,TRBJ2-1,TRBV10-3,TGTGCCATCAGTGCTTCCGGGACTAGCGTCGTGAGCTCCTACAATGAGCAGTTCTTC,CAISASGTSVVSSYNEQFF
-,TRBJ2-5,TRBV10-3,TGTGCCATCAGCCCATCGACTAGTAAACAAGAGACCCAGTACTTC,CAISPSTSKQETQYF
-,TRBJ1-4,TRBV4-3,TGCGCCAGCAGCCAAGATTACGAGGGTGGTGAAAAACTGTTTTTT,CASSQDYEGGEKLFF
-,TRBJ1-1,TRBV6-5,TGTGCCAGCAGTGTGTACGGGAGAACTGAAGCTTTCTTT,CASSVYGRTEAFF
-,TRBJ1-6,TRBV11-3,TGTGCCAGCAGCACCATCCTCGGGAATTCACCCCTCCACTTT,CASSTILGNSPLHF
-,TRBJ2-7,TRBV12-5,TGTGCTAGTGGTTTGGCAAAGACAGGACCCTACGAGCAGTACTTC,CASGLAKTGPYEQYF
TRBD1,TRBJ1-2,TRBV14,TGTGCCAGCAGCCAAGAGTATAAGGGGACAGGGGGCGCGGGCTACACCTTC,CASSQEYKGTGGAGYTF
-,TRBJ2-2,TRBV11-3,TGTGCCAGCAGCACTTCGAACACCGGGGAGCTGTTTTTT,CASSTSNTGELFF
-,TRBJ1-3,TRBV6-5,TGTGCCAGCAGTTACTCGAGACAAGTCTCTGGAAACACCATATATTTT,CASSYSRQVSGNTIYF
-,TRBJ1-3,TRBV6-1,TGTGCCAGCAGTGAAGCGAGGGGAAACACCATATATTTT,CASSEARGNTIYF
-,TRBJ1-1,TRBV18,TGTGCCAGCTCACCGGGGGGGCAGCCGAGCACTGAAGCTTTCTTT,CASSPGGQPSTEAFF
TRBD1,TRBJ1-1,TRBV5-4,TGTGCCAGCAAACTACCCGGGACAGGGGCTGAAGCTTTCTTT,CASKLPGTGAEAFF
TRBD1,TRBJ1-6,TRBV6-6,TGTGCCAGCAGACGGACAGGGGATGGTTCACCCCTCCACTTT,CASRRTGDGSPLHF
TRBD2,TRBJ2-1,TRBV7-2,TGTGCCAGCAGCGCCGGGACTAGCTCCTACAATGAGCAGTTCTTC,CASSAGTSSYNEQFF